These T cell receptor beta chains were read from a single sample in a study of T cell repertoires in cytomegalovirus infection. TCRdb itself ran the reads through MiXCR, one entry per CDR3 protein. Among more than 150,000 distinct CDR3 sequences listed, approximately 20% were seen once. The sequenced material came from PBMCs. These receptors all stem from a human donor in good health (CMV status not recorded). Some clones in this sample may be carry-over from other donors' samples. The CDR3 runs from the conserved cysteine through the conserved F or W. D genes are given only for firm matches. Size is stated for part of the rows, as once, few or many counts, or as a class when the clone is expanded.

D gene	V gene	J gene	clone size	CDR3 DNA	CDR3 protein
TRBD1	TRBV7-2	TRBJ2-7	-	TGTGCCAGCAGCCGTACCCGGGACAGAGGCTACGAGCAGTACTTC	CASSRTRDRGYEQYF
-	TRBV2	TRBJ1-2	-	TGTGCCAGCAGCCTCGGTACAAACCCTCGGAGGGGCTACACCTTC	CASSLGTNPRRGYTF
-	TRBV11-2	TRBJ2-5	-	TGTGCCAGCAGCTTAACCCTCGAAGAGACCCAGTACTTC	CASSLTLEETQYF
TRBD1	TRBV6-1	TRBJ1-2	few	TGTGCCAGCAGTTATTCCACCCTCGCGACAGGGCGGTACGGCTACACCTTC	CASSYSTLATGRYGYTF
-	TRBV7-6	TRBJ2-7	many	TGTGCCAGCAGCGGCTCGGAGCTTGTGGTCGAGCAGTACTTC	CASSGSELVVEQYF
-	TRBV7-2	TRBJ2-3	few	TGTGCCAGCAGCTTAGAGGCCTTTACCTTAGATACGCAGTATTTT	CASSLEAFTLDTQYF
-	TRBV11-3	TRBJ1-1	few	TGTGCCAGCAGCTTAGGCCCGGGGGTCACTGAAGCTTTCTTT	CASSLGPGVTEAFF
-	TRBV6-8	TRBJ2-7	-	TGTGCCAGCGGCGCAGAACTCTCCTACGAGCAGTACTTC	CASGAELSYEQYF
-	TRBV5-4	TRBJ2-3	many	TGTGCCAGCAGCTTCCGGGACGACCGAGATACGCAGTATTTT	CASSFRDDRDTQYF
-	TRBV7-7	TRBJ2-3	few	TGTGCTAGCAGCTTAGTGTTTTCTAGCACAGATACGCAGTATTTT	CASSLVFSSTDTQYF
-	TRBV20-1	TRBJ1-1	-	TGCAGTGCTAGTCAGTGGGGGGGGAGCACTGAAGCTTTCTTT	CSASQWGGSTEAFF
-	TRBV20-1	TRBJ2-5	few	TGCAGTGCTAGGTCGGGACGGAAAGAGACCCAGTACTTC	CSARSGRKETQYF
TRBD1	TRBV5-1	TRBJ1-1	many	TGCGCCAGCAGCCATCAGGGACAGGGGAAGTACACTGAAGCTTTCTTT	CASSHQGQGKYTEAFF
-	TRBV5-1	TRBJ2-3	many	TGCGCCAGCAGCTTGGGACTACTGGTGGCTTGGCGGGGTTTCACAGATACGCAGTATTTT	CASSLGLLVAWRGFTDTQYF
-	TRBV7-8	TRBJ2-2	few	TGTGCCAGCCGCGTTAATGTCGACACCGGGGAGCTGTTTTTT	CASRVNVDTGELFF
-	TRBV19	TRBJ2-1	-	TGTGCCAGTAGTCCCCCCCCCCACAATGAGCAGTTCTTC	CASSPPPHNEQFF
TRBD1	TRBV5-8	TRBJ1-2	-	TGTGCCAGCAGCAATACCCAGGGGGCGGTCTATGGCTACACCTTC	CASSNTQGAVYGYTF
-	TRBV28	TRBJ1-1	-	TGTGCCAGCAGTTCACTGAACTCTGAAGCTTTCTTT	CASSSLNSEAFF
-	TRBV7-2	TRBJ2-1	many	TGTGCCAGCAGGACCGGGGGGCCGCCCAATGAGCAGTTCTTC	CASRTGGPPNEQFF
-	TRBV11-1	TRBJ1-1	many	TGTGCCAGCAGCTCAGAACCCCCACAGAACACTGAAGCTTTCTTT	CASSSEPPQNTEAFF
TRBD1	TRBV10-3	TRBJ1-6	many	TGTGCCATCAGTCGAGACAGGGGATCCTATAATTCACCCCTCCACTTT	CAISRDRGSYNSPLHF
-	TRBV4-1	TRBJ1-6	many	TGCGCCAGCAGCCAAACTAGGGCGCGGGCCTCTAATTCACCCCTCCACTTT	CASSQTRARASNSPLHF
TRBD2	TRBV7-2	TRBJ2-2	many	TGTGCCAGCAGTTTGACTAGCGGGTCGAACACCGGGGAGCTGTTTTTT	CASSLTSGSNTGELFF
-	TRBV7-2	TRBJ2-7	many	TGTGCCAGCAGCTCCCCCAAACAGTATAGCTCCTACGAGCAGTACTTC	CASSSPKQYSSYEQYF
TRBD2	TRBV7-8	TRBJ2-7	many	TGTGCCAGCAGCCTTTCTAGCGGACCCTACGAGCAGTACTTC	CASSLSSGPYEQYF
TRBD1	TRBV5-1	TRBJ2-7	-	TGCGCCAGCAGCTTGACGGCAGGGGGCGGTTACGAGCAGTACTTC	CASSLTAGGGYEQYF
-	TRBV2	TRBJ2-5	many	TGTGCCAGCATAACTAGCAGTGAGACCCAGTACTTC	CASITSSETQYF
TRBD2	TRBV28	TRBJ2-2	few	TGTGCCAGCCGCCGTGGACTAGCGGGAGCCGGGGAGCTGTTTTTT	CASRRGLAGAGELFF
-	TRBV6-6	TRBJ2-3	-	TGTGCCAGCAGTTCCCTGGGGTCGGCCGTATCGGAAGATACGCAGTATTTT	CASSSLGSAVSEDTQYF
-	TRBV12-3/TRBV12-4	TRBJ2-7	-	TGTGCCAGCAGTTTAGGAGAGCCCTACGAGCAGTACTTC	CASSLGEPYEQYF
-	TRBV28	TRBJ2-1	-	TGTGCCAGCAGTTTATCGGACTCCCCCAATGAGCAGTTCTTC	CASSLSDSPNEQFF
TRBD1	TRBV28	TRBJ2-6	-	TGTGCCAGCAGTCCCGGGTTGGGTGGGACAGGACCCTCTGGGGCCAACGTCCTGACTTTC	CASSPGLGGTGPSGANVLTF
-	TRBV11-2	TRBJ2-1	few	TGTGCCAGCAGCTTAGGCGGGGGCGGGAGTGACAATGAGCAGTTCTTC	CASSLGGGGSDNEQFF
-	TRBV3-1	TRBJ1-5	-	TGTGCCAGCAGCCCGCGGGACAATCAGCCCCAGCATTTT	CASSPRDNQPQHF
-	TRBV6-2/TRBV6-3	TRBJ2-7	-	TGTGCCAGCAGTTACTCGGGAAACACCTACGAGCAGTACTTC	CASSYSGNTYEQYF
TRBD2	TRBV12-3/TRBV12-4	TRBJ2-1	few	TGTGCCAGCAGTTTGCCAGCGGGAGGGCAAGGTTCCTACAATGAGCAGTTCTTC	CASSLPAGGQGSYNEQFF
-	TRBV9	TRBJ2-3	-	TGTGCCAGCAGCCGGGGACCGCTAGCGAGCACAGATACGCAGTATTTT	CASSRGPLASTDTQYF
-	TRBV6-5	TRBJ2-7	-	TGTGCCAGCAGTTACTCTACATGGTCGGGCGAGCAGTACTTC	CASSYSTWSGEQYF
TRBD2	TRBV7-8	TRBJ2-1	many	TGTGCCAGCAGCTTAGCTAGTCTAGCGGGAGGGAGAGAGCAGTTCTTC	CASSLASLAGGREQFF
TRBD1	TRBV14	TRBJ1-6	-	TGTGCCAGCAGCCAAGAGCAAGGGGGCTGGTCACCCCTCCACTTT	CASSQEQGGWSPLHF
-	TRBV7-8	TRBJ2-2	many	TGTGCCAGCAGCTTAGACGGGGAGCTGTTTTTT	CASSLDGELFF
TRBD1	TRBV20-1	TRBJ2-3	-	TGCAGTGCTACTGGGACAGGTAGCACAGATACGCAGTATTTT	CSATGTGSTDTQYF
-	TRBV7-3	TRBJ2-1	many	TGTGCCAGCAGCCTCCAGGGGGGGAACAATGAGCAGTTCTTC	CASSLQGGNNEQFF
TRBD2	TRBV10-3	TRBJ2-7	many	TGTGCCATCAAAGCGGGACTAGCGGACGAGCAGTACTTC	CAIKAGLADEQYF
-	TRBV7-2	TRBJ2-2	many	TGTGCCAGCAGCTTAGCGTCGACTTCTCAAGGGGGGGAGCTGTTTTTT	CASSLASTSQGGELFF
TRBD1	TRBV5-5	TRBJ2-6	few	TGTGCCAGCAGCTTGGGGACAGGGAGCTCTGGGGCCAACGTCCTGACTTTC	CASSLGTGSSGANVLTF
TRBD2	TRBV29-1	TRBJ2-2	few	TGCAGCGCTAGGGGACTATCCACCGGGGAGCTGTTTTTT	CSARGLSTGELFF
TRBD2	TRBV7-2	TRBJ2-7	few	TGTGCCAGCAGCATTAGCGGGGGGGCCTTTTACGAGCAGTACTTC	CASSISGGAFYEQYF